Following are 15 T cell receptor beta chains from one sample sequenced in a study of Ad26.COV2.S vaccination and SARS-CoV-2 variants. Here immunoSEQ multiplex PCR was the method, and the copy in TCRdb shows in-frame clones only, minus some. The repertoire holds more than 400,000 clones, with about 90% as singletons. Treatment specified: around 19 received Ad26.COV2.S at low or high dose, single or two shots; roughly five received placebo; per-sample allocation not given. Sample collection was performed on day 63 after the first vaccine or placebo injection. Here the sequenced sample was peripheral blood, taken in a trial of Ad26.COV2.S vaccine versus placebo. Receptor source: a person aged 18-60 years who received the Ad26.COV2.S COVID-19 vaccine or a placebo.

This clone was detected only once. This sequence joins TRBV11-2 and TRBJ2-7; 7 bases align to TRBD2. This CDR3 region has 16 residues. Germline CDR1 is SGHAT and CDR2 is FQNNGV. The junction had 6 bases not matched to a gene; V was cut back by 1 base and J by 0 bases. DNA for the CDR3: TGTGCCAGCAGCTTAGGAATCGGGGGGTTCTCCTACGAGCAGTACTTC. Translated, it gives CASSLGIGGFSYEQYF. The complete variable domain, with remaining parts taken from reference TRBV11-2 and TRBJ2-7, reads EAGVAQSPRYKIIEKRQSVAFWCNPISGHATLYWYQQILGQGPKLLIQFQNNGVVDDSQLPKDRFSAERLKGVDSTLKIQPAKLEDSAVYLCASSLGIGGFSYEQYFGPGTRLTVT.

V and J are TRBV10-2 and TRBJ2-7; a weak D match, TRBD1 (6 bases). Germline loops: CDR1 WSHSY, CDR2 SAAADI. The CDR3 has 14 amino acids. The V end lost 4 bases, the J end lost 2 bases, and 12 bases lay between the germline ends. For the CDR3, the DNA is TGCGCCAGCAGTGGCCGGGACAAACCCTACGAGCAGTACTTC. Its translation: CASSGRDKPYEQYF.

This clone was observed a single time. The genes are TRBV19 and TRBJ1-5; possible D gene TRBD1, 6 bases. Germline CDR1 LNHDA, CDR2 SQIVND (reference sequence). V lost 3 bases and J 6 bases, leaving 18 bases between the germline ends. CDR3 size: 16 residues. The CDR3: CASSISARGMVQPQHF. CDR3 nucleotides: TGTGCCAGTAGTATTTCCGCAAGGGGGATGGTTCAGCCCCAGCATTTT.

V usage is TRBV6-4 and J usage is TRBJ2-1; D is perhaps TRBD1 (5 bases). V was trimmed by 5 bases and J by 6 bases, leaving 20 bases between them. CDR1 and CDR2 from the germline V gene are MRHNA and SNTAGT. The CDR3 covers 16 residues. The CDR3: CASSPAVTRRGNEQFF. The DNA of the CDR3 is TGTGCCAGCAGTCCGGCGGTTACGCGAAGGGGCAATGAGCAGTTCTTC.

The chain recombines TRBV28 with TRBJ2-1; D might be TRBD1 (5 bases). The V and J ends lost 7 bases and 0 bases respectively, with 10 bases between them. Germline CDR1 is MDHEN and CDR2 is SYDVKM. This CDR3 region has 14 residues. The CDR3 loop is CASIGVNSYNEQFF. CDR3 sequence (DNA): TGTGCCAGCATAGGGGTGAACTCCTACAATGAGCAGTTCTTC.

V usage is TRBV29-1 and J usage is TRBJ2-7; no firm D call. Germline loops: CDR1 SQVTM, CDR2 ANQGSEA. The V and J ends lost 4 bases and 1 base respectively, with 8 bases between them. The CDR3 covers 12 residues. The CDR3 DNA is TGCAGCGTTGGAGACACTTCCTACGAGCAGTACTTC. This sequence encodes CSVGDTSYEQYF.

The rearrangement links TRBV29-1 to TRBJ2-2; D possibly corresponds to TRBD2 (5 bases). Germline-derived CDR1 and CDR2 are SQVTM and ANQGSEA. There are 15 residues in the CDR3. V lost 2 bases and J lost 1, with 11 bases in between. CDR3 in DNA: TGCAGCGTTGAAAATCCGGGGATGAACACCGGGGAGCTGTTTTTT. Residues: CSVENPGMNTGELFF.

The genes are TRBV5-4 and TRBJ1-1; D possibly corresponds to TRBD1 (5 bases). The V gene's germline CDR1 is SGHNT and CDR2 YYREEE (reference sequence). The CDR3 length is 18 residues. V gave up 3 bases and J gave up 1 base, with 22 bases separating them. The CDR3 bases are TGTGCCAGCAGCTGGGGACGGGTATTTTCAGGGAAGAACACTGAAGCTTTCTTT. Its protein is CASSWGRVFSGKNTEAFF.

This clone has only a few counts. The V and J genes are TRBV30 and TRBJ2-7; D is unresolved. V lost 1 base to trimming and J lost 1 base, with 2 bases between them. Germline V CDR1 and CDR2: GTSNPN, SVGIG (reference sequence). CDR3 length equals 11 residues. The CDR3 loop reads CAWSGSYEQYF. CDR3 DNA sequence: TGTGCCTGGAGTGGTTCCTACGAGCAGTACTTC.

This clone was seen a few times. V is TRBV19 and J is TRBJ2-2; the D call may be TRBD1 or TRBD2 (5 bases each). Trimming shortened V by 7 bases and J by 5 bases, and 17 bases separated the two germline ends. The CDR3 loop spans 15 amino acids. Germline values: CDR1 LNHDA, CDR2 SQIVND (reference sequence). CDR3 sequence: CASMAWDDLTGELFF. DNA of the CDR3: TGTGCCAGTATGGCTTGGGACGACCTAACCGGGGAGCTGTTTTTT.

This chain uses TRBV7-9 with TRBJ2-7, with 13 bases identical to TRBD2. The CDR3 runs 16 residues. With 5 bases clipped from V and 3 bases from J, the junction kept 7 bases outside the gene matches. The germline gives CDR1 SEHNR, CDR2 FQNEAQ (reference sequence). In DNA form, the CDR3 reads TGTGCCAGCAGCACAGGACTAGCGGGGGACCTCTACGAGCAGTACTTC. Translated: CASSTGLAGDLYEQYF. The full variable domain, rest sourced from reference TRBV7-9 and TRBJ2-7, is DTGVSQNPRHKITKRGQNVTFRCDPISEHNRLYWYRQTLGQGPEFLTYFQNEAQLEKSRLLSDRFSAERPKGSFSTLEIQRTEQGDSAMYLCASSTGLAGDLYEQYFGPGTRLTVT.

This chain uses TRBV6-2 or TRBV6-3 with TRBJ1-2; possibly TRBD1 for D (5 bases). The CDR3 length is 13 residues. Germline V gene lookup returns CDR1 MNHEY and CDR2 SVGEGT. V lost 2 bases and J 10 bases, leaving 14 bases between the germline ends. Here the CDR3 DNA reads TGTGCCAGCAGTTACACGAATACAGGAACCTACACCTTC. It specifies CASSYTNTGTYTF.

This sequence joins TRBV7-6 and TRBJ2-7; no firm D call. CDR1 and CDR2 (germline): SGHVS, FNYEAQ. The ends were cut back, 5 bases at V and 5 bases at J, with 25 bases in the middle. This CDR3 has 17 residues. CDR3 loop: CASSPSGTQSGLHEQYF. For the CDR3, the DNA is TGTGCCAGCAGCCCTAGTGGTACACAGTCCGGCTTGCACGAGCAGTACTTC.

The chain employs TRBV6-1 and TRBJ1-1; TRBD1 might be the D (5 bases). The CDR3 loop spans 17 amino acids. V shed 4 bases and J shed 1 base, with 19 bases lying between them. In germline, CDR1 is MNHNS, CDR2 SASEGT. In DNA form, the CDR3 reads TGTGCCAGCAGTGCAGACCAGGGACTGCGTCGGAACACTGAAGCTTTCTTT. This sequence encodes CASSADQGLRRNTEAFF.

The chain combines TRBV3-1 (or the pseudogene TRBV3-2) with TRBJ2-1, with D hard to call. V was trimmed by 2 bases and J by 9 bases, leaving 11 bases between them. Germline V CDR1 and CDR2: LGHDT, YNNKEL (reference sequence). The CDR3 spans 13 residues. This chain's CDR3 is CASSQRETTEQFF. In nucleotides, the CDR3 is TGTGCCAGCAGCCAAAGAGAGACGACTGAGCAGTTCTTC.